This T cell receptor beta chain came from a study of cytomegalovirus exposure and HLA in healthy donors. Background on the study: Caucasian-associated ancestry cluster membership applied to about 80% of several hundred genotyped donors.

Study results and limitations: In a later analysis, HLA-associated TCR beta chains were more clonally expanded than equally common others.

Trimming took off 4 bases at V and 6 bases at J, with 14 bases between the two ends. The CDR3 consists of 14 residues. CDR1 and CDR2 from the germline V gene are SGHKS and YYEKEE (reference sequence). This clone was recorded only once. What it binds is unknown. PCR used 60 Vbeta primers and 13 Jbeta primers. Libraries were prepared by immunoSEQ multiplex PCR; TCRdb keeps only in-frame clonotypes and omits some of them. The sample lists roughly 97,000 clones; roughly a tenth were seen once. This TCR came from a man in his forties or fifties in good health and CMV-seropositive. The rearrangement joins TRBV5-5 to TRBJ1-5; D unresolved. Sequencing used PBMCs. The CDR3 coding sequence is TGTGCCAGCAGCGCCTCCATGGCGGGTCAGCCCCAGCATTTT. It encodes CASSASMAGQPQHF.